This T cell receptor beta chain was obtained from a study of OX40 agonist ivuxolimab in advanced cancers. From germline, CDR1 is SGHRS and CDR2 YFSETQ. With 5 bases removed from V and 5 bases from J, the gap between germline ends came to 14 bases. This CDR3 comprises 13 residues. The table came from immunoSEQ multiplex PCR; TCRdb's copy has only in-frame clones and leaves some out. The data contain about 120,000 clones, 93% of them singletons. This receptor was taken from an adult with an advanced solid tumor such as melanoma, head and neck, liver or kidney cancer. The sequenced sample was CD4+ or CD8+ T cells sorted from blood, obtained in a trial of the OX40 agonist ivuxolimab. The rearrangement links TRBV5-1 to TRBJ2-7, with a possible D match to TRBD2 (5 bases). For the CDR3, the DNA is TGCGCCAGCAGGGGCACGGGGTTCGACGAGCAGTACTTC. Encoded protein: CASRGTGFDEQYF. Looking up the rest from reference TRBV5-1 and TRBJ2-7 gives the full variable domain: KAGVTQTPRYLIKTRGQQVTLSCSPISGHRSVSWYQQTPGQGLQFLFEYFSETQRNKGNFPGRFSGRQFSNSRSEMNVSTLELGDSALYLCASRGTGFDEQYFGPGTRLTVT.